This TCR beta chain derives from a study of CD4 and CD8 cells across lung adenocarcinoma regions. V dropped 4 bases and J dropped 6; count of bases not matched to a gene: 4. The CDR3 runs 14 residues. Germline V gives CDR1 MRHNA, CDR2 SNTAGT. TCRdb passed the PCR reads through MiXCR, listing each CDR3 protein once. The sample contains fewer than 20,000 distinct CDR3 sequences, around 56% of which appear only once. Localized lung adenocarcinoma, a non-small cell lung cancer, affected the donors. Source material: CD8+ T cells from the center of a lung tumor. The sequence came from a female donor with lung adenocarcinoma. The CD4 and CD8 labels of this study may be unreliable. The gene calls are TRBV6-4 and TRBJ2-1; TRBD2 matches at 9 bases. The CDR3 coding sequence is TGTGCCAGCAGTGTTCAAGCGGGGGGCAATGAGCAGTTCTTC. Amino acids: CASSVQAGGNEQFF.